This TCR beta chain comes out of a study of blood T cell repertoires in COVID-19. Study information: Nucleic acid was either cDNA or gDNA, and it came from T cells, B-cell-depleted T cells, or PBMCs.

Methods used by the authors: Estimation of nucleated cell counts was performed using reference gene primer amplification. TCRdb keeps only in-frame clones here, not all; method: immunoSEQ multiplex PCR. The DNA gave D and trimming, while V, J and clone size come from that table. The sample has around 140,000 clones; 80% to 90% are singletons. The CDR3 consists of 11 residues. The V and J ends lost 5 bases and 4 bases respectively, with 4 bases between them. CDR1 is SGHAT and CDR2 is FQNNGV in the germline V gene. Participant ages covered roughly 18 to 89 years across around 25 US areas. Each participant's cohort was designated according to participant-reported clinical history.

The material sequenced was PBMCs or T cells enriched from blood (not recorded which). The clonotype was recovered from a man aged 40-55 years with acute COVID-19. The rearrangement uses TRBV11-2 and TRBJ2-3; D unresolved. CDR3: CASSLSDTQYF. CDR3 DNA sequence: TGTGCCAGCAGCCTTTCAGATACGCAGTATTTT.